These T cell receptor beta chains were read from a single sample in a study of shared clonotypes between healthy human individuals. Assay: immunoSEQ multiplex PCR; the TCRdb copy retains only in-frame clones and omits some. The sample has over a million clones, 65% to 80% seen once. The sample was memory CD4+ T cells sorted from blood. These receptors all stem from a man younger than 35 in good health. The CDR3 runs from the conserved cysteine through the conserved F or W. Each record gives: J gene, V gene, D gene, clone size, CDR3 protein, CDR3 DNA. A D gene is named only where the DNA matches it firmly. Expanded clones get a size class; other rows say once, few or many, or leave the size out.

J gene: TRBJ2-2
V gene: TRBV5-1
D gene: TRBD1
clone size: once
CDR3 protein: CASSLRTGGVGTGELFF
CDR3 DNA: TGCGCCAGCAGCTTACGGACAGGGGGCGTCGGCACCGGGGAGCTGTTTTTT

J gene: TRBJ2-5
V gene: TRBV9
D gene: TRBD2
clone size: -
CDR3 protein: CASSASGRAQETQYF
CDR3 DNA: TGTGCCAGCAGCGCTAGCGGGAGGGCCCAAGAGACCCAGTACTTC

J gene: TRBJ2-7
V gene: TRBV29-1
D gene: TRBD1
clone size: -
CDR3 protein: CSVGDRGLYEQYF
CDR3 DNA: TGCAGCGTTGGGGACAGGGGGCTCTACGAGCAGTACTTC

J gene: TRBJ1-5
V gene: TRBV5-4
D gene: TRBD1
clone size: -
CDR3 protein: CASSADRGQPQHF
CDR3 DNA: TGTGCCAGCAGCGCGGACAGGGGCCAGCCCCAGCATTTT

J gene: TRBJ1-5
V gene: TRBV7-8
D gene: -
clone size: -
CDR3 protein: CASSLARAVNQPQHF
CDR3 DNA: TGTGCCAGCAGCTTAGCGAGGGCCGTCAATCAGCCCCAGCATTTT

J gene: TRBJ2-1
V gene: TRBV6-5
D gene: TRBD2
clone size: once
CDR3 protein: CASSYLTSGGYNEQFF
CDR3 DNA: TGTGCCAGCAGTTACCTGACTAGCGGGGGATACAATGAGCAGTTCTTC

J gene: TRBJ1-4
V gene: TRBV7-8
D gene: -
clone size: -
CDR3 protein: CASSAAATNEKLFF
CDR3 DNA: TGTGCCAGCAGCGCCGCGGCAACTAATGAAAAACTGTTTTTT

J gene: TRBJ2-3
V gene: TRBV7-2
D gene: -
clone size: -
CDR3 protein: CASSLNSGDTQYF
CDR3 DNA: TGTGCCAGCAGCTTAAACTCGGGGGACACGCAGTATTTT

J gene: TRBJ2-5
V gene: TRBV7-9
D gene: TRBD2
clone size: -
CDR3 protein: CASSPGTSADQETQYF
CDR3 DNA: TGTGCCAGCAGCCCCGGGACTAGCGCCGATCAAGAGACCCAGTACTTC

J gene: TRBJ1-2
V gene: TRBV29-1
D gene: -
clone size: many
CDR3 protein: CSVGGIDRSSNYGYTF
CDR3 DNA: TGCAGCGTTGGGGGGATCGACAGGAGCTCTAACTATGGCTACACCTTC

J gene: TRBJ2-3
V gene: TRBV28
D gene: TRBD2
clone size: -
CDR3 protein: CASTSGGARDTQYF
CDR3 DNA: TGTGCCAGCACTAGCGGGGGGGCGAGAGATACGCAGTATTTT

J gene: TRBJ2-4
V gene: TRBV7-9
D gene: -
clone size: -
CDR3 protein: CASSLAGSVADIQYF
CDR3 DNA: TGTGCCAGCAGCTTAGCGGGGAGTGTGGCGGACATTCAGTACTTC